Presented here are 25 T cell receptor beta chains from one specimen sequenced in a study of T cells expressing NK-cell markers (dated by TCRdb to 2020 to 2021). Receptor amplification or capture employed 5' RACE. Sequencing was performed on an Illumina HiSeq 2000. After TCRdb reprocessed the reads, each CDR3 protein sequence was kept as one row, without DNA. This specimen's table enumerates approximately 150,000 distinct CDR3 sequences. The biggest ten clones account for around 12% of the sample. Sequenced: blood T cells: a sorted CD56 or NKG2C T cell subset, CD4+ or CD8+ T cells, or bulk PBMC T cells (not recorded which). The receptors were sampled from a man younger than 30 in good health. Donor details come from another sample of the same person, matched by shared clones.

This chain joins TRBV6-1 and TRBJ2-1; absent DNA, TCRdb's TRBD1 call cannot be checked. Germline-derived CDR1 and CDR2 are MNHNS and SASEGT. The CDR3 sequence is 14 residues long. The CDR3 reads CASSRDRGHNEQFF.

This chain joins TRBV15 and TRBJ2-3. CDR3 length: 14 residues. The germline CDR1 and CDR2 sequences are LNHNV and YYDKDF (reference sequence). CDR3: CATSRDSGTDTQYF.

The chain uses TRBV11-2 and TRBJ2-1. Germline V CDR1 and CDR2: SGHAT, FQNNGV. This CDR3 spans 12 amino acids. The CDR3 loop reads CASSLDVNEQFF.

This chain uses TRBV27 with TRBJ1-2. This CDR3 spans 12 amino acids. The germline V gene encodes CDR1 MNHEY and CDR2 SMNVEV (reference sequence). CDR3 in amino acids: CASSGAYYGYTF.

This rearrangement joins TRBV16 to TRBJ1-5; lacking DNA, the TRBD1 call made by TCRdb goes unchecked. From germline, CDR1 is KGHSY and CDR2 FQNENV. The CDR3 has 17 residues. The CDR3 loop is CASSQPGSERTNQPQHF. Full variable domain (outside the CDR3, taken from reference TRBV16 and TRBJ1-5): GEEVAQTPKHLVRGEGQKAKLYCAPIKGHSYVFWYQQVLKNEFKFLISFQNENVFDETGMPKERFSAKCLPNSPCSLEIQATKLEDSAVYFCASSQPGSERTNQPQHFGDGTRLSIL.

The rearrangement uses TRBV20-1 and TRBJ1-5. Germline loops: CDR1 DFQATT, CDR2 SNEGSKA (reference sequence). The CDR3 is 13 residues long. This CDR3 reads CSAETWGNQPQHF.

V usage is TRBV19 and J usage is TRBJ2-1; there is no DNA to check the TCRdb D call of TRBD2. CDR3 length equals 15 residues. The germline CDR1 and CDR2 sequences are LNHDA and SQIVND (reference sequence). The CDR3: CASSIGSGSFNEQFF. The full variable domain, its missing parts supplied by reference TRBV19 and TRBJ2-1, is DGGITQSPKYLFRKEGQNVTLSCEQNLNHDAMYWYRQDPGQGLRLIYYSQIVNDFQKGDIAEGYSVSREKKESFPLTVTSAQKNPTAFYLCASSIGSGSFNEQFFGPGTRLTVL.

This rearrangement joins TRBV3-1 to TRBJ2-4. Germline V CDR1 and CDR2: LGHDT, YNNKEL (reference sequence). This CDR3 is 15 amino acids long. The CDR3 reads CASSQGVVAKNIQYF.

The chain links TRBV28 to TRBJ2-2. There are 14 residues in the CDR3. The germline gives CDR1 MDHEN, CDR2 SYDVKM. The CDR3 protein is CASSSSTSTGELFF.

This CDR3 reads CSARDLGSGESYEQYF. J is TRBJ2-7 and V is TRBV20-1; no DNA is available, so the TRBD2 call from TCRdb remains unchecked. The CDR3 spans 16 residues. CDR1 and CDR2 from the germline V gene are DFQATT and SNEGSKA (reference sequence).

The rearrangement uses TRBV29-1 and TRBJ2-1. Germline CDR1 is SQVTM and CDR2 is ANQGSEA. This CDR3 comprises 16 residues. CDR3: CSVEARPHEWRNEQFF.

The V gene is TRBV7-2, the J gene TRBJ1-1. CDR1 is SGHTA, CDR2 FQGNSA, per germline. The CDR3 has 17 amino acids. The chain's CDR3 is CASSLIQYRTLNTEAFF.

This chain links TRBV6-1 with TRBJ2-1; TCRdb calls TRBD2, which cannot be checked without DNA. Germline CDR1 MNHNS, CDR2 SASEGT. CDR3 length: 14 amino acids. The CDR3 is CAVYPAGDYNEQFF.

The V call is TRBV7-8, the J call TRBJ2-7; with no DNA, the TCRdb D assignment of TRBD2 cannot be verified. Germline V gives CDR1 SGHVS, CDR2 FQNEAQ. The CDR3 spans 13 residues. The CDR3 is CASRKGLWDEQYF.

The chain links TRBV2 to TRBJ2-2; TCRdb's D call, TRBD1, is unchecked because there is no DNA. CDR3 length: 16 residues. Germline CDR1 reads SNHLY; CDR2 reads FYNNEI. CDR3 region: CASSGRQGLDTGELFF.

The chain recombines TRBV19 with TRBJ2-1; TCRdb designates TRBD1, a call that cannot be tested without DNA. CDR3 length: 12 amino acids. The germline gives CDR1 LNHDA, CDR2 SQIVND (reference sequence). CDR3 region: CASTGDGNEQFF.

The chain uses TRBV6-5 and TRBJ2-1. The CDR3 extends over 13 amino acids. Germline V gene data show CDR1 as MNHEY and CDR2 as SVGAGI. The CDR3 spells CASSYSGSDPQFF.

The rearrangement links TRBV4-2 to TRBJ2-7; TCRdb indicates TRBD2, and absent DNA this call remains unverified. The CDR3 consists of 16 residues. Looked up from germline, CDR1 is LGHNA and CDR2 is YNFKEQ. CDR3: CASSEGAREFSYEQYF.

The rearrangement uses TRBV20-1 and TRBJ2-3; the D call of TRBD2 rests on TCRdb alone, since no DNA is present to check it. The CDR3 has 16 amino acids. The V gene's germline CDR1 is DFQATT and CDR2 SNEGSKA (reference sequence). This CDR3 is CSASGRLASPTDTQYF.

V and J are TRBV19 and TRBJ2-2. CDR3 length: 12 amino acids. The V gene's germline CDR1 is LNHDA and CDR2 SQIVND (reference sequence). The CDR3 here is CATTRNTGELFF.

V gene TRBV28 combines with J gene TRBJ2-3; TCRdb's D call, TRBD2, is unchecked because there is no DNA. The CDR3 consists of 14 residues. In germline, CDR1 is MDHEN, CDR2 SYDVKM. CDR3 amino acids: CASSPDSAGDTQYF.

The CDR3 region is CASRTPRSQETQYF. The V call is TRBV2, the J call TRBJ2-5; absent DNA, TCRdb's TRBD1 call cannot be checked. The CDR3 has 14 residues. CDR1 is SNHLY and CDR2 is FYNNEI in the germline V gene. Drawing the rest from reference TRBV2 and TRBJ2-5, the complete variable domain is EPEVTQTPSHQVTQMGQEVILRCVPISNHLYFYWYRQILGQKVEFLVSFYNNEISEKSEIFDDQFSVERPDGSNFTLKIRSTKLEDSAMYFCASRTPRSQETQYFGPGTRLLVL.

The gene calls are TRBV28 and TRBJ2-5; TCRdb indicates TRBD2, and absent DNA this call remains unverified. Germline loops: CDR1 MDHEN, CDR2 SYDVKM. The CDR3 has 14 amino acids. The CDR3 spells CASSLAGDQETQYF.

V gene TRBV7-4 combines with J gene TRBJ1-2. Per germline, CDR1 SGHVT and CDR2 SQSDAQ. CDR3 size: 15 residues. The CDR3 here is CASSLLGGGNYGYTF.

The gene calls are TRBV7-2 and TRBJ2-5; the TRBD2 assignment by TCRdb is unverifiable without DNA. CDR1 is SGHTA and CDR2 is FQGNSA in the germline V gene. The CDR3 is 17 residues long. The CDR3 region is CASSLRTSGIYQETQYF. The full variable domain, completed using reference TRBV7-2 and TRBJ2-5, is GAGVSQSPSNKVTEKGKDVELRCDPISGHTALYWYRQSLGQGLEFLIYFQGNSAPDKSGLPSDRFSAERTGGSVSTLTIQRTQQEDSAVYLCASSLRTSGIYQETQYFGPGTRLLVL.